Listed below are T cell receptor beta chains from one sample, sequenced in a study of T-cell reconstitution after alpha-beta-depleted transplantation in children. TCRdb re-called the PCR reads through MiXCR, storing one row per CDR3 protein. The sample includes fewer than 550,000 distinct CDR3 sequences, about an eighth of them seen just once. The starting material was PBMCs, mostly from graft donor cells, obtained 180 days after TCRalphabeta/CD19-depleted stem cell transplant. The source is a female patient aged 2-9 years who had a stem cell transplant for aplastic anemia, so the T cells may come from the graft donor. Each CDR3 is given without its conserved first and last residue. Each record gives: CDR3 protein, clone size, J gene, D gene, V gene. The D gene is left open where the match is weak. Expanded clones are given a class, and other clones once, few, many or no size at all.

ASSPGPLGTGDTQY | few | TRBJ2-3 | NA | TRBV18
ASSYLGNEQF | NA | TRBJ2-1 | NA | TRBV7-6
ASSQSRLRLFHEQY | few | TRBJ2-7 | NA | TRBV4-2
SVDPSLNEQF | NA | TRBJ2-1 | NA | TRBV29-1
ASSFVTSGMNEQF | NA | TRBJ2-1 | TRBD2 | TRBV12-3/TRBV12-4
ASSFLGGETQY | many | TRBJ2-5 | NA | TRBV12-3/TRBV12-4
ASSKTGAWEETQY | many | TRBJ2-5 | TRBD1 | TRBV7-3
ASSQRRLAETSTDTQY | many | TRBJ2-3 | TRBD2 | TRBV14
SVELWAGGRGQY | NA | TRBJ2-7 | NA | TRBV29-1
ASSQDWFTSGNYNEQF | NA | TRBJ2-1 | TRBD2 | TRBV4-3
ASSYSAIYQETQY | NA | TRBJ2-5 | NA | TRBV6-2/TRBV6-3
ASTPQGQGNTEAF | NA | TRBJ1-1 | NA | TRBV6-1
ASSNPDGDSNQPQH | NA | TRBJ1-5 | NA | TRBV28
ASKVVRQGNTGELF | NA | TRBJ2-2 | NA | TRBV27
ATSDTGTGVHEQY | NA | TRBJ2-7 | TRBD1 | TRBV24-1
ASSFLDRGGNSPLH | NA | TRBJ1-6 | TRBD1 | TRBV13
ATSRAPRGGGKTQY | NA | TRBJ2-5 | NA | TRBV15
ASSLGAYRDLETQY | few | TRBJ2-5 | NA | TRBV5-1
ASSSYQQGGRTEAF | NA | TRBJ1-1 | TRBD1 | TRBV12-3/TRBV12-4
ASSLSPRTGLPYEQY | many | TRBJ2-7 | TRBD1 | TRBV28
ASSPRASPWTNEKLF | few | TRBJ1-4 | NA | TRBV6-1
SATSGYAYNEQF | many | TRBJ2-1 | TRBD2 | TRBV20-1
ASSPQSVRGGPSGANVLT | few | TRBJ2-6 | NA | TRBV18
ASSHYPEADTQY | NA | TRBJ2-3 | NA | TRBV4-3
ASSSAGAGTYEQY | few | TRBJ2-7 | NA | TRBV18
ASSLVGGGSEGEQY | few | TRBJ2-7 | NA | TRBV5-1
ASSPNFGTGPYEQY | few | TRBJ2-7 | TRBD1 | TRBV28
SVARQGPYEQY | few | TRBJ2-7 | TRBD1 | TRBV29-1
ASSTLAKVTGELF | NA | TRBJ2-2 | NA | TRBV11-2
SASLRQGKGSNQPQH | NA | TRBJ1-5 | TRBD1 | TRBV20-1
ASSVLGVNYNEQF | NA | TRBJ2-1 | NA | TRBV9
ASSLTVIAGEETQY | few | TRBJ2-5 | TRBD2 | TRBV7-9
ASSLLVSSGRKTDTQY | few | TRBJ2-3 | TRBD2 | TRBV6-5
ASSLVDTGELF | many | TRBJ2-2 | NA | TRBV5-1
ARSCPGTGMNTEAF | NA | TRBJ1-1 | TRBD1 | TRBV5-3
ASSLRAGAGDEQF | few | TRBJ2-1 | NA | TRBV5-1